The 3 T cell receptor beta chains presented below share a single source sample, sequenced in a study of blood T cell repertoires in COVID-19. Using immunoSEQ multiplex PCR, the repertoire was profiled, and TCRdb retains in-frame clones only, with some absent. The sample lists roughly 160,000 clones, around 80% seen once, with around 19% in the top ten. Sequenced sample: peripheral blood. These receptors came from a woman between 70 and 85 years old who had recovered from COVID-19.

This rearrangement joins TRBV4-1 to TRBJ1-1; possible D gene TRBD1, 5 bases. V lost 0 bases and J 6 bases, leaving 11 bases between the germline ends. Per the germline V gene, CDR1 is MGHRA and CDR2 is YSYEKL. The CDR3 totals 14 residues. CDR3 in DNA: TGCGCCAGCAGCCAAGATTGGGAACAGGCTGAAGCTTTCTTT. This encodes CASSQDWEQAEAFF.

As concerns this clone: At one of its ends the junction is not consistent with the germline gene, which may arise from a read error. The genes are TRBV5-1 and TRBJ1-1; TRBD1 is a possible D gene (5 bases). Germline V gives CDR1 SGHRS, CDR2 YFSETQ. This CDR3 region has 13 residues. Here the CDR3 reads CTSSFGQGNEAFF. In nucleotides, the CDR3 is TGCACCAGCAGCTTCGGGCAGGGCAATGAAGCTTTCTTT.

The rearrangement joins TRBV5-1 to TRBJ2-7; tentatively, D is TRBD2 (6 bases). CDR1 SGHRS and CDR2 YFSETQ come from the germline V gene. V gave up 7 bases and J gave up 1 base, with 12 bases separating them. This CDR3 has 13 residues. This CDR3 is CASGRGDSYEQYF. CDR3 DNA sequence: TGCGCCAGCGGGCGCGGGGATTCCTACGAGCAGTACTTC.